This T cell receptor beta chain derives from a study of CD8 T cells in Susac syndrome. Across the whole study: At blood draw, Susac syndrome patients were therapy-naive, on corticosteroids, or on intravenous immunoglobulin alone.

Roughly 0.45 to 1 ug RNA was reverse transcribed with random hexamers. TCRdb called the immunoSEQ multiplex PCR reads again in MiXCR, with one record for every CDR3 protein. The table lists about 120,000 distinct CDR3 sequences, 95% to 96% of them singletons, with more than 0.12% in the top ten. V was shortened by 2 bases and J by 5 bases, with 18 bases between the two germline ends. Germline assignment: CDR1 MDHEN and CDR2 SYDVKM. CDR3 length: 16 residues. The V call is TRBV28, the J call TRBJ1-2; TRBD1 is a possible D gene (5 bases). This receptor was taken from a human donor with Susac syndrome. The sample comprised CD4+ T cells from PBMCs. For the CDR3, the DNA is TGTGCCAGCAGTTTAGGTCGGGGGGGAGGTTATTATGGCTACACCTTC. Protein product: CASSLGRGGGYYGYTF.